This TCR beta chain was sequenced in a study of T and B cells in COVID-19 patients. At the level of the study: Peripheral blood came from COVID-19 patients with active infection or after recovery.

Trimming took off 2 bases at V and 0 bases at J, with 12 bases between the two ends. The V gene's germline CDR1 is MNHEY and CDR2 SVGAGI. The CDR3 runs to 16 residues. TRB was amplified from roughly 250-500 ng of blood genomic DNA. This clonotype showed up many times. Its target is unknown. General study findings and limits: Blood from mildly ill patients while symptomatic, and early samples from severe cases, were scarce. Active COVID-19 showed highly clonal TRB repertoires; recovery showed diversity and richness above healthy donors.

TRB rearrangements were amplified by multiplex PCR with BIOMED2 TRB-A/B primers. TCRdb reanalysed the multiplex PCR reads using MiXCR and keeps one entry per CDR3 protein. The data hold thousands of distinct CDR3 sequences, with 28% observed a single time. The rearrangement links TRBV6-5 to TRBJ2-3; D remains ambiguous. The TCR originated in a human donor who had recovered from COVID-19. Sequencing was done on a sample of blood. DNA of the CDR3: TGTGCCAGCAGTTACGCCGCGGATGCTAGCACAGATACGCAGTATTTT. Translating gives CASSYAADASTDTQYF.